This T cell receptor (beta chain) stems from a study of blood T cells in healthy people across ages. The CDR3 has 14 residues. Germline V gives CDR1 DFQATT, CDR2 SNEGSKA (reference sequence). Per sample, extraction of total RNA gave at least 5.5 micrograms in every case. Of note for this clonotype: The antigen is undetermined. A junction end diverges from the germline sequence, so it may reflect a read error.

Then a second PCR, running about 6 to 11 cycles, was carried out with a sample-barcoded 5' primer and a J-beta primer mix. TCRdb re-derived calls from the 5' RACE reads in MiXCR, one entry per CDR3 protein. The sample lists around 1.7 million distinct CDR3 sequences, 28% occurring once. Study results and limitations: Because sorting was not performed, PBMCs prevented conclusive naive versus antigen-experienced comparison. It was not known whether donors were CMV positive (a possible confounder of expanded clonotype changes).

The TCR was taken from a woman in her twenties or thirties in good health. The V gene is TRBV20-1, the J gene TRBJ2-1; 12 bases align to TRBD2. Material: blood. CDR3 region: CSACGLAGPPEPFF. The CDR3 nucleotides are TGCAGTGCTTGTGGACTAGCGGGGCCCCCTGAGCCGTTCTTC.